The T cell receptor beta chain under discussion was sequenced for a study of T cells in narcolepsy. Study-wide background: Donors had narcolepsy type 1 or type 2, or were healthy controls.

Sequencing used immunoSEQ multiplex PCR; TCRdb keeps in-frame clones, though not all of them. The sample holds 25,000 to 35,000 clones; around 86% are singletons and the top ten take roughly 0.99%. CDR1 is MNHNY, CDR2 SVGAGI, per germline (reference sequence). The CDR3 length is 13 residues. The V end lost 0 bases, the J end lost 5 bases, and 7 bases lay between the germline ends. This clone was found a few times. Its antigen remains unknown. Notes on the study in general: HCRT-specific and TRIB2-specific autoreactive clonotypes appeared among same-patient CSF and blood CD4+ clonotypes. Autoreactive clone sequences were missing from some blood memory CD4+ repertoires. Blood of same and different patients, but not healthy controls, reportedly held recurring autoreactive clonotypes.

J is TRBJ1-2 and V is TRBV6-6; no clear D gene. The sequence came from a human donor with narcolepsy. The sample consisted of CD45RA- memory CD4+ T cells from PBMCs. Here the CDR3 DNA reads TGTGCCAGCAGTTACTCCCCACTATATGGCTACACCTTC. Residues: CASSYSPLYGYTF.